A selection of T cell receptor beta chains follows, all from one sample in a study of blood T cell repertoires in COVID-19. Repertoires were generated with immunoSEQ multiplex PCR, while TCRdb's copy carries only in-frame clones and drops some. The profile covers roughly 180,000 clones, with 85% to 95% appearing a single time and 0.7% to 0.8% taken by the ten largest. Sequenced sample: peripheral blood. The receptors derive from a man younger than 45 with COVID-19, enrolled during active disease. CDR3s include the opening cysteine and the closing phenylalanine or tryptophan. D genes are given only for firm matches. Rows may omit the clone size; those that give it use once, few, many or a size class.

D gene	V gene	J gene	clone size	CDR3 DNA	CDR3 protein
-	TRBV2	TRBJ1-1	-	TGTGCCAGCAGTTATGCAAAGGGGATCGGAACTGAAGCTTTCTTT	CASSYAKGIGTEAFF
TRBD1	TRBV30	TRBJ1-4	once	TGTGCCTGGAGTTCTGGGACAGGGGATGAAAAACTGTTTTTT	CAWSSGTGDEKLFF
TRBD1	TRBV5-4	TRBJ1-5	few	TGTGCCAGCAGCTTGCAGGGGGACGGCAATCAGCCCCAGCATTTT	CASSLQGDGNQPQHF
TRBD1	TRBV2	TRBJ1-2	once	TGTGCCAGCAGTGAAGCGGGGGACAGCTACTATGGCTACACCTTC	CASSEAGDSYYGYTF
-	TRBV5-6	TRBJ2-3	-	TGTGCCAGCAGCGGGGCCGACACAGATACGCAGTATTTT	CASSGADTDTQYF
-	TRBV2	TRBJ2-2	-	TGTGCCAGCAGTGAATTACAGGGGAACACCGGGGAGCTGTTTTTT	CASSELQGNTGELFF
TRBD1	TRBV3-1/TRBV3-2	TRBJ1-3	-	TGTGCCAGCAGCCCAAGGGACAGGGGGACTTATCGATATTTT	CASSPRDRGTYRYF
-	TRBV5-1	TRBJ1-3	-	TGCGCCAGCAGCTCTGGGCCGCGAAACACCATATATTTT	CASSSGPRNTIYF
TRBD1	TRBV3-1/TRBV3-2	TRBJ1-2	-	TGTGCCAGCAGCCGCGGCCGGGGGACGGGGACAGAATATGGCTACACCTTC	CASSRGRGTGTEYGYTF
-	TRBV6-5	TRBJ2-1	-	TGTGCCAGCAGTTCCCGCCTGGCGGGCTACAATGAGCAGTTCTTC	CASSSRLAGYNEQFF
-	TRBV6-5	TRBJ1-6	-	TGTGCCAGCAGTTACGTTACAGGGACGCCTTATTCACCCCTCCACTTT	CASSYVTGTPYSPLHF
-	TRBV6-6	TRBJ1-4	-	TGTGCCAGCATAGACCCGGCGGGAGAAAAACTGTTTTTT	CASIDPAGEKLFF
TRBD1	TRBV9	TRBJ1-1	once	TGTGCCAGCAGCGCCCACGGATTGGGACAGGGGGCAATGAACACTGAAGCTTTCTTT	CASSAHGLGQGAMNTEAFF
-	TRBV10-1	TRBJ1-1	-	TGCGCCAGCAGTGAAAACAGGAACACTGAAGCTTTCTTT	CASSENRNTEAFF
-	TRBV7-7	TRBJ2-1	once	TGTGCCAGCAGCTTAGCGGGGGCGGGTGAGCAGTTCTTC	CASSLAGAGEQFF